Listed here are 32 T cell receptor beta chains from one sample, sequenced in a study of T cell changes during pregnancy in multiple sclerosis. The protocol was immunoSEQ multiplex PCR, while the TCRdb copy is restricted to in-frame clones and leaves out a portion. The profile shows over 85,000 clones, 90% to 95% of them singletons. Sample: peripheral blood, taken after pregnancy. The source is a female donor in good health, enrolled as a control in a pregnancy study.

The gene calls are TRBV6-1 and TRBJ1-5; D gene unclear. CDR1 is MNHNS, CDR2 SASEGT, per germline. This CDR3 has 16 amino acids. V was trimmed by 2 bases and J by 6 bases, leaving 17 bases between them. CDR3 amino acids: CASSEKTTRPIQPQHF. The CDR3 coding sequence is TGTGCCAGCAGTGAAAAAACTACACGGCCGATTCAGCCCCAGCATTTT.

A remark on this clone: The sample has other DNA sequences that encode this CDR3 too. The chain is built from TRBV6-5 and TRBJ2-7; D is uncertain. The V gene lost 11 bases and the J gene lost 3 bases, with 5 bases spanning the gap. CDR3 length: 9 residues. The germline CDR1 and CDR2 sequences are MNHEY and SVGAGI. The CDR3 DNA reads TGTGCCGCCGGCTACGAGCAGTACTTC. The encoded protein is CAAGYEQYF.

V and J are TRBV19 and TRBJ1-4; weak D call: TRBD1 (5 bases). Germline V CDR1 and CDR2: LNHDA, SQIVND (reference sequence). V lost 7 bases and J lost 7, with 16 bases in between. The CDR3 runs to 14 residues. For the CDR3, the DNA is TGTGCCAGTAACTCAGTGGGGGGATCTGAAAAACTGTTTTTT. Protein product: CASNSVGGSEKLFF.

V is TRBV4-3 and J is TRBJ2-7; possible D gene TRBD2, 6 bases. CDR3 size: 16 residues. V lost 1 base and J lost 0, with 13 bases in between. The germline V gene has CDR1 LGHNA and CDR2 YSLEER. CDR3: CASSQGVAGTSYEQYF. In DNA, the CDR3 is TGCGCCAGCAGCCAAGGGGTGGCGGGAACCTCCTACGAGCAGTACTTC.

This chain links TRBV7-2 with TRBJ2-2, with 8 positions matching TRBD2. The CDR3 sequence is 15 residues long. The germline CDR1 and CDR2 sequences are SGHTA and FQGNSA. Trimming cost V 5 bases and J 5 bases; bases outside gene matches: 7. CDR3 sequence reads: CASSRLRGGTGELFF. The CDR3 DNA follows: TGTGCCAGCAGCCGTCTCCGGGGGGGTACCGGGGAGCTGTTTTTT.

This clone is labeled as medium-sized. This rearrangement joins TRBV11-1 to TRBJ2-2, with TRBD2 identical over 7 bases. The germline CDR1 and CDR2 sequences are SGHAT and FQDESV (reference sequence). The CDR3 loop spans 16 amino acids. V shed 5 bases, J shed 6 bases, and the junction held 12 bases outside the gene matches. The CDR3 reads CASSPPGGGTAGELFF. CDR3 coding DNA: TGTGCCAGCAGCCCCCCTGGGGGGGGAACAGCCGGGGAGCTGTTTTTT.

V is TRBV4-1 and J is TRBJ2-5; 7 bases line up with TRBD1. Germline CDR1 reads MGHRA; CDR2 reads YSYEKL. V gave up 1 base and J gave up 3 bases; unmatched junction bases: 8. CDR3 length equals 16 residues. The CDR3, as DNA: TGCGCCAGCAGCCAAGCGTCGGCGACAGGGAAAGAGACCCAGTACTTC. Its protein product is CASSQASATGKETQYF.

The chain is built from TRBV7-9 and TRBJ2-7, with D possibly being TRBD2 (5 bases). This CDR3 has 14 residues. Germline CDR1 and CDR2: SEHNR and FQNEAQ (reference sequence). Trimming left V 1 base short and J 5 bases short, with 12 bases between. CDR3 residues: CASSLGGGLDEQYF. The CDR3 DNA reads TGTGCCAGCAGCTTAGGCGGAGGTCTTGACGAGCAGTACTTC.

The CDR3 spells CASSLAPWVAGSSSTDTQYF. CDR3 DNA: TGTGCCAGCAGCTTAGCCCCGTGGGTAGCGGGGTCGTCAAGCACAGATACGCAGTATTTT. V is TRBV7-6 and J is TRBJ2-3; 8 nucleotides match TRBD2. V shed 0 bases and J 0 bases; nucleotides not matched to a gene: 14. CDR3 length equals 20 residues. The germline CDR1 and CDR2 sequences are SGHVS and FNYEAQ.

The chain joins TRBV4-3 to TRBJ2-7; 8 bases match TRBD1. Germline V lookup: CDR1 LGHNA, CDR2 YSLEER. The CDR3 runs to 14 residues. After removal of 3 bases from V and 4 bases from J, the junction contained 5 bases not matched to a gene. CDR3 sequence: CASSQVTGGYEQYF. As DNA, the CDR3 is TGCGCCAGCAGCCAGGTTACAGGGGGTTACGAGCAGTACTTC.

The rearrangement uses TRBV18 and TRBJ2-7; no clear D gene. From germline, CDR1 is KGHSH and CDR2 LQKENI. The CDR3 spans 12 residues. V was trimmed by 2 bases and J by 2 bases, leaving 4 bases between them. CDR3 protein: CASSPVTYEQYF. The DNA for the CDR3 is TGTGCCAGCTCACCAGTTACCTACGAGCAGTACTTC.

The chain employs TRBV28 and TRBJ2-1; D is unresolved. With 1 base removed from V and 4 bases from J, the gap between germline ends came to 5 bases. The germline gives CDR1 MDHEN, CDR2 SYDVKM. The length of the CDR3 is 13 residues. The CDR3 loop reads CASSLYSYNEQFF. Here the CDR3 DNA reads TGTGCCAGCAGTTTATACAGTTACAATGAGCAGTTCTTC.

This sequence joins TRBV5-1 and TRBJ2-7, with TRBD1 as a possible D gene (6 bases). Germline CDR1 reads SGHRS; CDR2 reads YFSETQ. The V gene lost 2 bases and the J gene lost 2 bases, with 11 bases spanning the gap. The CDR3 spans 14 residues. The CDR3 loop reads CASSFEGGPYEQYF. The CDR3 DNA reads TGCGCCAGCAGCTTTGAAGGGGGACCCTACGAGCAGTACTTC.

The rearrangement uses TRBV30 and TRBJ1-6; D gene unclear. With 1 base removed from V and 6 bases from J, the gap between germline ends came to 10 bases. The CDR3 covers 14 residues. Germline V gene lookup returns CDR1 GTSNPN and CDR2 SVGIG (reference sequence). Written as DNA, the CDR3 is TGTGCCTGGAGTGCGGGAGGATTTAATTCACCCCTCCACTTT. Amino acid sequence: CAWSAGGFNSPLHF.

This chain's CDR3 is CASSLGEGYEQYF. DNA of the CDR3: TGTGCCAGCAGCTTAGGGGAGGGGTACGAGCAGTACTTC. The V gene is TRBV7-6, the J gene TRBJ2-7, with 7 bases lining up with TRBD2. CDR3 size: 13 residues. Trimming took 1 base from V and 4 from J; bases not matched to a gene: 1. The germline V gene encodes CDR1 SGHVS and CDR2 FNYEAQ. Combining the CDR3 with reference TRBV7-6 and TRBJ2-7 gives the whole variable domain GAGVSQSPRYKVTKRGQDVALRCDPISGHVSLYWYRQALGQGPEFLTYFNYEAQQDKSGLPNDRFSAERPEGSISTLTIQRTEQRDSAMYRCASSLGEGYEQYFGPGTRLTVT.

The chain recombines TRBV5-4 with TRBJ2-7, with D possibly TRBD1 on 6 matching bases. Trimming stripped 4 bases from V and 3 bases from J, with 8 bases between. This CDR3 is built from 12 residues. CDR1 is SGHNT, CDR2 YYREEE, per germline (reference sequence). CDR3 sequence: CASSQDSYEQYF. CDR3 DNA sequence: TGTGCCAGCAGCCAGGACAGCTACGAGCAGTACTTC.

V is TRBV28 and J is TRBJ1-5, with D perhaps matching TRBD1 (6 bases). V lost 4 bases and J lost 6, with 7 bases in between. The CDR3 extends over 12 amino acids. Germline-derived CDR1 and CDR2 are MDHEN and SYDVKM. The DNA for the CDR3 is TGTGCCAGCAGTTCAGGGGCTCAGCCCCAGCATTTT. Translated, it gives CASSSGAQPQHF.

The CDR3 DNA follows: TGTGCCAGCAGTTTGGGCGAAGCCGAAAAACTGTTTTTT. Encoded protein: CASSLGEAEKLFF. This rearrangement joins TRBV28 to TRBJ1-4; D is unclear. V lost 3 bases and J lost 8, with 10 bases in between. Germline CDR1 reads MDHEN; CDR2 reads SYDVKM. The length of the CDR3 is 13 residues.

The rearrangement uses TRBV7-2 and TRBJ1-5; D is possibly TRBD1 (6 bases). Trimming stripped 2 bases from V and 2 bases from J, with 13 bases between. Germline V gene sequence: CDR1 SGHTA, CDR2 FQGNSA. The CDR3 has 16 residues. CDR3: CASSLKGQGGNQPQHF. The CDR3 DNA reads as TGTGCCAGCAGCTTAAAGGGACAAGGGGGCAATCAGCCCCAGCATTTT.

This sequence joins TRBV11-1 and TRBJ2-3; 10 bases match TRBD2. CDR3 length equals 16 residues. CDR1 is SGHAT, CDR2 FQDESV, per germline (reference sequence). With V trimmed by 2 bases and J by 5 bases, 7 bases remained unmatched. CDR3 residues: CASSLYQRGGEDTQYF. CDR3 nucleotides: TGTGCCAGCAGCTTATATCAGCGGGGGGGGGAAGATACGCAGTATTTT.

The chain joins TRBV11-2 to TRBJ2-5, with D tentatively TRBD1 (6 bases). The length of the CDR3 is 14 residues. Per the germline V gene, CDR1 is SGHAT and CDR2 is FQNNGV. Between the trimmed V and J ends, which lost 3 bases and 5 bases, there was a span of 13 bases. CDR3 DNA sequence: TGTGCCAGCAGCTTTACGACAGGACCTGAGACCCAGTACTTC. It is translated as CASSFTTGPETQYF.

This clone has a handful of counts. The chain carries TRBV9 and TRBJ1-1; D is perhaps TRBD1 (5 bases). Deletions cut 4 bases from V and 7 bases from J, with 17 bases between. This CDR3 has 14 amino acids. The germline V gene encodes CDR1 SGDLS and CDR2 YYNGEE. The CDR3 bases are TGTGCCAGCAGCCCCGGGACTTCTAGCCGTGAAGCTTTCTTT. It specifies CASSPGTSSREAFF.

This chain joins TRBV19 and TRBJ2-7; TRBD1 aligns across 8 bases. V was clipped by 5 bases and J by 7 bases; unmatched bases: 13. Germline CDR1 and CDR2: LNHDA and SQIVND (reference sequence). The CDR3 spans 15 residues. The CDR3 reads CASSFRDRRGAEQYF. The CDR3 DNA follows: TGTGCCAGTAGTTTCCGGGACAGGAGAGGCGCTGAGCAGTACTTC.

As to this clone: The same CDR3 also results from other DNA sequences found in this sample. This rearrangement joins TRBV6-5 to TRBJ1-2; D remains ambiguous. The CDR3 spans 14 residues. Trimming pared 0 bases from V and 2 bases from J, leaving 7 bases between. The V gene's germline CDR1 is MNHEY and CDR2 SVGAGI. The CDR3 coding sequence is TGTGCCAGCAGTTACTCGAGGCAAAACTATGGCTACACCTTC. Its translation is CASSYSRQNYGYTF.

The genes are TRBV10-3 and TRBJ2-3; D unclear. Trimming took 0 bases from V and 0 from J, leaving 22 bases between them. CDR1 ENHRY and CDR2 SYGVKD come from the germline V gene. The length of the CDR3 is 20 residues. In DNA form, the CDR3 reads TGTGCCATCAGTGAGTCCTGGGTGTGGCGACTCTACCCCAGCACAGATACGCAGTATTTT. It codes for CAISESWVWRLYPSTDTQYF.

This clone was seen only once. The chain has TRBV7-9 and TRBJ1-6, with D possibly TRBD1 on 6 matching bases. V was pared by 3 bases and J by 14 bases, with 11 bases between. Germline CDR1 and CDR2: SEHNR and FQNEAQ (reference sequence). The CDR3 consists of 12 residues. The CDR3 region has the DNA TGTGCCAGCAGCTTTACAGGGTTATCCCTCCACTTT. It encodes CASSFTGLSLHF.

V and J are TRBV6-1 and TRBJ2-2; D possibly corresponds to TRBD1 (6 bases). V shed 3 bases and J shed 6 bases, with 11 bases lying between them. There are 14 residues in the CDR3. Germline CDR1 is MNHNS and CDR2 is SASEGT. This CDR3 reads CASSDYRDSGELFF. As DNA, the CDR3 is TGTGCCAGCAGTGACTACAGGGATTCCGGGGAGCTGTTTTTT.

The J gene is TRBJ1-3, the V gene TRBV6-5; possibly TRBD1 for D (5 bases). The CDR3 extends over 15 amino acids. V lost 5 bases and J 1 base, leaving 12 bases between the germline ends. Germline CDR1 is MNHEY and CDR2 is SVGAGI. The CDR3 loop reads CASSPRTKSGNTIYF. CDR3 nucleotide sequence: TGTGCCAGCAGTCCCAGGACAAAATCTGGAAACACCATATATTTT.

The chain has TRBV9 and TRBJ2-7; 10 bases line up with TRBD1. The CDR3 runs to 15 residues. Germline V lookup: CDR1 SGDLS, CDR2 YYNGEE. The V segment lost 3 bases and the J segment 7 bases; nucleotides outside the gene matches: 10. The DNA of the CDR3 is TGTGCCAGCAGCGGCCGGGACAGGGGATTTCTGGAGCAGTACTTC. It codes for CASSGRDRGFLEQYF.

This chain joins TRBV9 and TRBJ2-3; D unclear. CDR3 size: 15 residues. CDR1 is SGDLS and CDR2 is YYNGEE in the germline V gene. With 1 base removed from V and 2 bases from J, the gap between germline ends came to 11 bases. Here the CDR3 reads CASSVTQTYTDTQYF. CDR3 nucleotides: TGTGCCAGCAGCGTAACTCAAACCTACACAGATACGCAGTATTTT.

This sequence joins TRBV7-2 and TRBJ2-1; 14 bases map to TRBD2. The V gene end was trimmed by 3 bases and the J gene end by 4 bases; junction bases not matched to a gene: 8. Germline loops: CDR1 SGHTA, CDR2 FQGNSA. The CDR3 covers 18 residues. CDR3 coding DNA: TGTGCCAGCAGCTTGGGGGTGGGACTAGCGGGGGTTTACAATGAGCAGTTCTTC. Protein: CASSLGVGLAGVYNEQFF.

The rearrangement uses TRBV29-1 and TRBJ1-1; D ambiguous. Germline V CDR1 and CDR2: SQVTM, ANQGSEA. V lost 7 bases and J lost 6, with 9 bases in between. This CDR3 has 10 residues. CDR3 protein: CSAGIAEAFF. The CDR3 DNA reads as TGCAGCGCCGGGATCGCTGAAGCTTTCTTT.